A single sample is the source of the 10 T cell receptor beta chains below, sequenced in a study of blood T cell repertoires in COVID-19. TCRdb keeps only in-frame clones here, not all; method: immunoSEQ multiplex PCR. In the table there are roughly 160,000 clones, 87% of which are singletons. Sequencing was performed on peripheral blood. These receptors were obtained from a woman in her 70s with COVID-19, enrolled during active disease.

V and J are TRBV6-5 and TRBJ1-6, with TRBD1 matching 9 bases. CDR3 length: 14 residues. V trimming: 6 bases; J trimming: 9 bases; junction bases outside the gene matches: 6. CDR1 is MNHEY and CDR2 is SVGAGI in the germline V gene. The CDR3: CASSRTGAPSPLHF. The CDR3 DNA follows: TGTGCCAGCAGCCGGACAGGGGCCCCTTCACCCCTCCACTTT.

The chain joins TRBV5-4 to TRBJ2-5, with TRBD2 matching over 8 bases. Germline CDR1 reads SGHNT; CDR2 reads YYREEE (reference sequence). The V gene end was trimmed by 3 bases and the J gene end by 2 bases; junction bases not matched to a gene: 9. The CDR3 spans 16 residues. The CDR3: CASSSGRGGTQETQYF. In DNA, the CDR3 is TGTGCCAGCAGCTCTGGACGGGGGGGGACACAAGAGACCCAGTACTTC.

V gene TRBV5-1 combines with J gene TRBJ1-6; 9 positions match TRBD1. This CDR3 region has 18 residues. V shed 5 bases, J shed 8 bases, and the junction held 17 bases outside the gene matches. CDR1 is SGHRS, CDR2 YFSETQ, per germline. The CDR3 sequence: CASRITTSGTGLDSPLHF. DNA for the CDR3: TGCGCCAGCAGAATTACTACCTCCGGGACAGGGTTGGATTCACCCCTCCACTTT.

This rearrangement joins TRBV2 to TRBJ2-1; TRBD1 matches 12 bases. V trimming: 4 bases; J trimming: 7 bases; junction bases outside the gene matches: 5. The V gene's germline CDR1 is SNHLY and CDR2 FYNNEI. The CDR3 consists of 15 residues. Here the CDR3 reads CASSAGQGALNEQFF. The CDR3, as DNA: TGTGCCAGCAGTGCGGGACAGGGGGCTCTGAATGAGCAGTTCTTC.

This sequence joins TRBV7-2 and TRBJ2-1, with 8 bases aligning to TRBD2. Germline lookup yields CDR1 SGHTA and CDR2 FQGNSA. With 1 base clipped from V and 2 bases from J, the junction kept 1 base outside the gene matches. The CDR3 contains 15 residues. For the CDR3, the DNA is TGTGCCAGCAGCTTAGAAGCGGGGGCCTACAATGAGCAGTTCTTC. It translates to CASSLEAGAYNEQFF.

The V gene is TRBV12-3 or TRBV12-4, the J gene TRBJ2-5; D uncertain. Trimming pared 0 bases from V and 8 bases from J, leaving 10 bases between. The CDR3 extends over 13 amino acids. The CDR3 DNA sequence: TGTGCCAGCAGTTTAGCGGCCGCGGCCACCCAGTACTTC. Translated, it gives CASSLAAAATQYF.

The chain carries TRBV6-5 and TRBJ1-6; TRBD1 might be the D (5 bases). The CDR3 runs 14 residues. CDR1 and CDR2 (germline): MNHEY, SVGAGI. Trimming took 6 bases from V and 7 from J, leaving 13 bases between them. CDR3 sequence (DNA): TGTGCCAGCAGGACCGACAGTTCGAATTCACCCCTCCACTTT. It codes for CASRTDSSNSPLHF.

Written as DNA, the CDR3 is TGTGCCAGCAGCCTAGTGGGGGGACATTCACCCCTCCACTTT. It is translated as CASSLVGGHSPLHF. The chain combines TRBV7-9 with TRBJ1-6, with a tentative D call TRBD1 (5 bases). The CDR3 spans 14 residues. Germline V gene lookup returns CDR1 SEHNR and CDR2 FQNEAQ (reference sequence). V was cut by 5 bases and J by 8 bases, with 13 bases left in between.

V and J are TRBV30 and TRBJ1-2; D remains ambiguous. This CDR3 region has 14 residues. V was clipped by 1 base and J by 5 bases, with 14 bases between them. CDR1 and CDR2 from the germline V gene are GTSNPN and SVGIG (reference sequence). CDR3 in DNA: TGTGCCTGGAGTGCGTCCGTTGCGTCATATGGCTACACCTTC. Amino acids: CAWSASVASYGYTF. Complete variable domain (other parts from reference TRBV30 and TRBJ1-2): SQTIHQWPATLVQPVGSPLSLECTVEGTSNPNLYWYRQAAGRGLQLLFYSVGIGQISSEVPQNLSASRPQDRQFILSSKKLLLSDSGFYLCAWSASVASYGYTFGSGTRLTVV.

This chain's CDR3 is CASVQRDRAAGYTF. The CDR3 DNA sequence: TGTGCCAGCGTACAGAGGGACAGGGCGGCTGGCTACACCTTC. This chain connects TRBV6-5 to TRBJ1-2; 9 nucleotides agree with TRBD1. The germline V gene has CDR1 MNHEY and CDR2 SVGAGI. This CDR3 spans 14 amino acids. The trim removed 8 bases at V and 7 bases at J, leaving 11 bases unmatched.